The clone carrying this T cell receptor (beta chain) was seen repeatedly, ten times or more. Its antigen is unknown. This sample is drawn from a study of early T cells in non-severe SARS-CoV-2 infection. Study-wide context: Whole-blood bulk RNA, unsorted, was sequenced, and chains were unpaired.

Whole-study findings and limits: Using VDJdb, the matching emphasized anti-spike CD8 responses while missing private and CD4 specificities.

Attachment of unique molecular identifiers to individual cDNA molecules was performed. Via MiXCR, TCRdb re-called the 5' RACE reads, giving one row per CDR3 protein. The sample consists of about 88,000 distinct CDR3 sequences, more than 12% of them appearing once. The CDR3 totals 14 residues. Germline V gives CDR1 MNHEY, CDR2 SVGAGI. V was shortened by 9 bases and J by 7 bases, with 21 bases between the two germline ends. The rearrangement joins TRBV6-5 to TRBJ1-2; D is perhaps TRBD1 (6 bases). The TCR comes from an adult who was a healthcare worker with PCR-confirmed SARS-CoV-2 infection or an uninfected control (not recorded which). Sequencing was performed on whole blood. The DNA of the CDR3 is TGTGCCAGTCTGGGGCAAGATAGGACAGCTGGCTACACCTTC. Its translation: CASLGQDRTAGYTF.